This record covers a single T cell receptor beta chain. The antigen is undetermined. Sequencing used immunoSEQ multiplex PCR; TCRdb keeps in-frame clones, though not all of them. The top ten clones hold more than 20% of a sample with over 40,000 clones, 88% of them seen once. The data were obtained in a study of OX40 agonist ivuxolimab in advanced cancers. In the study overall: Partial responses were achieved by three patients, of whom one had hepatocellular carcinoma and two had cutaneous melanoma. Study outcomes and limitations: At 0.1 to 3.0 mg/kg, CD4+ and CD8+ blood T cells expanded clonally by week 6. Averaging showed that CD8+ T cells had more expanded clones than CD4+ did.

From germline, CDR1 is SGHVS and CDR2 FQNEAQ. CDR3 length: 14 amino acids. The ends lost 5 bases at V and 5 bases at J; junction bases unmatched: 3. The source of this sequence is an adult with an advanced solid tumor such as melanoma, head and neck, liver or kidney cancer. V gene TRBV7-8 combines with J gene TRBJ2-1; TRBD2 matches 10 bases. The source was CD4+ or CD8+ T cells sorted from blood, collected in a trial of the OX40 agonist ivuxolimab. The CDR3 bases are TGTGCCAGCAGCGCACTAGCGGGGCACAATGAGCAGTTCTTC. It is translated as CASSALAGHNEQFF.